The 11 T cell receptor beta chains in this list originate from one sample, sequenced in a study of cytomegalovirus exposure and HLA in healthy donors. Primers for the PCR totalled 60 Vbeta and 13 Jbeta. This table comes from immunoSEQ multiplex PCR, and its TCRdb copy is limited to in-frame clones, with some not included. The sample shows around 190,000 clones, over 75% of them seen only once. The sample taken for sequencing was PBMCs. All receptors derive from a woman between 45 and 65 years old in good health and CMV-seronegative.

The rearrangement uses TRBV5-1 and TRBJ2-3; 7 nucleotides align to TRBD2. CDR3 length: 15 residues. The germline V gene encodes CDR1 SGHRS and CDR2 YFSETQ. Trimming cost V 7 bases and J 9 bases; bases outside gene matches: 17. The chain's CDR3 is CASDWASGPQGTQYF. The DNA for the CDR3 is TGCGCCAGCGATTGGGCTAGCGGCCCCCAGGGCACGCAGTATTTT.

V is TRBV27 and J is TRBJ2-7; 10 bases fit TRBD2. The junction had 11 bases not matched to a gene; V was cut back by 5 bases and J by 7 bases. Germline CDR1 is MNHEY and CDR2 is SMNVEV (reference sequence). This CDR3 is built from 15 residues. CDR3 coding DNA: TGTGCCAGCAGTCCCCGGGTAGCGGGAGGATGTGAGCAGTACTTC. Residues: CASSPRVAGGCEQYF.

With respect to this clone: The junction differs from germline at one of its ends, possibly a read error. The CDR3 spells CASSRTGVTYEQYF. The CDR3 DNA sequence: TGTGCCAGTAGCCGGACAGGGGTGACCTACGAGCAGTACTTC. The chain has TRBV14 and TRBJ2-7; 9 bases agree with TRBD1. The germline CDR1 and CDR2 sequences are SGHDN and FVKESK. This CDR3 comprises 14 residues.

The chain joins TRBV5-1 to TRBJ1-1, with unresolved D. V was clipped by 2 bases and J by 3 bases, with 11 bases between them. Germline lookup yields CDR1 SGHRS and CDR2 YFSETQ. The CDR3 runs 14 residues. As DNA, the CDR3 is TGCGCCAGCAGCTTCAATGCGGGGTACACTGAAGCTTTCTTT. It encodes CASSFNAGYTEAFF. Together with reference TRBV5-1 and TRBJ1-1, the CDR3 gives the full variable domain: KAGVTQTPRYLIKTRGQQVTLSCSPISGHRSVSWYQQTPGQGLQFLFEYFSETQRNKGNFPGRFSGRQFSNSRSEMNVSTLELGDSALYLCASSFNAGYTEAFFGQGTRLTVV.

The V call is TRBV11-2, the J call TRBJ2-7; possible D gene TRBD2, 5 bases. Trimming took off 1 base at V and 3 bases at J, with 13 bases between the two ends. This CDR3 region has 15 residues. Germline assignment: CDR1 SGHAT and CDR2 FQNNGV. The CDR3 DNA follows: TGTGCCAGCAGCTTAGTAGGCCGACGGGGCTACGAGCAGTACTTC. Protein product: CASSLVGRRGYEQYF.

V gene TRBV30 combines with J gene TRBJ2-1, with 10 positions matching TRBD2. This CDR3 is built from 15 residues. The ends lost 2 bases at V and 5 bases at J; junction bases unmatched: 6. CDR1 GTSNPN and CDR2 SVGIG come from the germline V gene (reference sequence). The CDR3 DNA reads as TGTGCCTGGAGTCTGCTAGCGGGAGTTAACAATGAGCAGTTCTTC. Translated: CAWSLLAGVNNEQFF.

The chain carries TRBV5-1 and TRBJ2-1; weak D call: TRBD2 (6 bases). The V end was cut by 0 bases, the J end by 5 bases, with 12 bases between. The CDR3 is 15 residues long. In germline, CDR1 is SGHRS, CDR2 YFSETQ. CDR3 amino acids: CASSLDVSGDNEQFF. The CDR3 coding sequence is TGCGCCAGCAGCTTGGATGTTAGCGGAGACAATGAGCAGTTCTTC.

CDR3: CASSRGTGLTYNEQFF. For the CDR3, the DNA is TGCGCCAGCAGCCGTGGAACGGGATTAACCTACAATGAGCAGTTCTTC. The chain joins TRBV5-1 to TRBJ2-1, with D perhaps matching TRBD2 (5 bases). Trimming cost V 4 bases and J 2 bases, with 16 bases left between them. Germline loops: CDR1 SGHRS, CDR2 YFSETQ. The CDR3 contains 16 residues.

This clone has more than one count but fewer than ten. This sequence joins TRBV6-6 and TRBJ2-7; D is undetermined. Trimming took 0 bases from V and 0 from J, leaving 6 bases between them. This CDR3 has 14 amino acids. Germline values: CDR1 MNHNY, CDR2 SVGAGI (reference sequence). For the CDR3, the DNA is TGTGCCAGCAGTTACTCGTACAGCTCCTACGAGCAGTACTTC. Its protein product is CASSYSYSSYEQYF.

The V gene is TRBV7-8, the J gene TRBJ2-3; D uncertain. This CDR3 has 16 residues. Deletions cut 6 bases from V and 1 base from J, with 17 bases between. CDR1 SGHVS and CDR2 FQNEAQ come from the germline V gene. In DNA form, the CDR3 reads TGTGCCAGCAGTTCTAGGCGGTCATTAGGCACAGATACGCAGTATTTT. As protein: CASSSRRSLGTDTQYF.

The chain is built from TRBV6-4 and TRBJ1-5; a weak D match, TRBD1 (6 bases). CDR1 MRHNA and CDR2 SNTAGT come from the germline V gene. The CDR3 totals 18 residues. Trimming pared 0 bases from V and 0 bases from J, leaving 15 bases between. CDR3 sequence reads: CASSDSRQEVYSNQPQHF. For the CDR3, the DNA is TGTGCCAGCAGTGACTCACGACAGGAGGTTTATAGCAATCAGCCCCAGCATTTT.